The TCR beta chain described here comes from a study of shared clonotypes between healthy human individuals. Findings of the study overall: Generation of non-shared clonotypes was less probable than generation of clonotypes shared by all four donors. In several donors, 4.5% to 5.5% of naive CD4 clonotypes appeared in common. Naive subsets tended to show greater estimated richness than memory subsets.

Sequencing used immunoSEQ multiplex PCR; TCRdb keeps in-frame clones, though not all of them. Among a few million clones listed, just under 95% were seen once. Regarding this clone: Its antigen is still unknown.

Germline V CDR1 and CDR2: SGHTA, FQGNSA. V lost 0 bases and J 0 bases, leaving 7 bases between the germline ends. This CDR3 has 15 amino acids. The V gene is TRBV7-2, the J gene TRBJ2-3, with a tentative D call TRBD2 (5 bases). This clonotype was sampled from a man aged 18-30 years in good health. Some clones in this sample may be carry-over from other donors' samples. The sample consisted of naive CD4+ T cells from PBMCs. Subset given: CD45RA+ positively selected. The CDR3 spells CASSLAGVSTDTQYF. DNA of the CDR3: TGTGCCAGCAGCTTAGCCGGGGTCAGCACAGATACGCAGTATTTT.